This T cell receptor (beta chain) was sequenced during a study of T cells after yellow fever vaccination. Study-level findings and limits: The secondary response was weaker, and its peak arrived faster, on day 5 versus 15. The bulk population could contribute abundant contaminating clonotypes to FACS-sorted repertoires.

Germline V gene sequence: CDR1 SGHTA, CDR2 FQGNSA. CDR3 length: 13 amino acids. Trimming cost V 5 bases and J 5 bases; bases outside gene matches: 2. The table lists this clonotype with many counts. Its antigen is as yet unknown. For TCR, cDNA came from 5'RACE template switching, which added a universal primer site and UMIs. Using its own MiXCR run on the 5' RACE reads, TCRdb lists one record per CDR3 protein. The sample carries more than 300,000 distinct CDR3 sequences, around 11% recorded once. The chain employs TRBV7-2 and TRBJ2-3, with TRBD2 identical over 9 bases. The receptor was derived from a man younger than 35 who received the YFV17D yellow fever vaccine. Sequencing used CD4+ T cells sorted from PBMCs, obtained 45 days after the yellow fever booster vaccination. The chain's CDR3 is CASSRGRGDTQYF. As DNA, the CDR3 is TGTGCCAGCAGCCGCGGGAGGGGAGATACGCAGTATTTT.